The sequence of this T cell receptor beta chain was determined in a study of T cell changes during pregnancy in multiple sclerosis. Method: immunoSEQ multiplex PCR; TCRdb's copy keeps in-frame clones and lacks some. This sample has roughly 40,000 clones, with around nine tenths found just once. Germline V gene lookup returns CDR1 SEHNR and CDR2 FQNEAQ (reference sequence). The CDR3 length is 16 residues. Trimming at V came to 1 base and at J to 2 bases, leaving 5 bases not matched to a gene. This sequence was found in a female donor with multiple sclerosis, enrolled in a pregnancy study. Material: CD4+ T cells from peripheral blood mononuclear cells, obtained in the third trimester of pregnancy. This chain uses TRBV7-9 with TRBJ2-5, with TRBD1 matching 9 bases. DNA of the CDR3: TGTGCCAGCAGCTTAGTTGGGACAGGGTTACAAGAGACCCAGTACTTC. It is translated as CASSLVGTGLQETQYF.